This entry is about one TCR beta chain. Its antigen is unknown. For the second PCR, which ran for about 7 to 11 cycles, a sample-barcoded 5' primer and a J-beta primer mix were used. TCRdb analysed the 5' RACE reads with MiXCR anew, one entry per CDR3 protein. This table holds 780,000 or so distinct CDR3 sequences, about 61% found once. This sample stems from a study of blood T cells in healthy people across ages. Study-wide results and limits: The study regarded diversity estimates from one million T cells as underestimates.

Germline loops: CDR1 SGHAT, CDR2 FQNNGV. The junction had 5 bases not matched to a gene; V was cut back by 2 bases and J by 5 bases. The CDR3 extends over 15 amino acids. The people who gave samples were healthy Caucasians from Russia, aged roughly 6 to 100. Each of the donors had about 9.9 milliliters of peripheral blood drawn into EDTA-treated Vacutainer tubes. This TCR was sampled from a man in his forties in good health. Sequencing input: blood. V and J are TRBV11-2 and TRBJ2-1; 8 nucleotides line up with TRBD2. The CDR3 reads CASSLSGTRNNEQFF. CDR3 coding DNA: TGTGCCAGCAGCTTAAGCGGGACTAGAAACAATGAGCAGTTCTTC. Based on the CDR3 plus reference TRBV11-2 and TRBJ2-1, the full variable domain is EAGVAQSPRYKIIEKRQSVAFWCNPISGHATLYWYQQILGQGPKLLIQFQNNGVVDDSQLPKDRFSAERLKGVDSTLKIQPAKLEDSAVYLCASSLSGTRNNEQFFGPGTRLTVL.